Listed below are T cell receptor beta chains from one sample, sequenced in a study of shared clonotypes between healthy human individuals. This table comes from immunoSEQ multiplex PCR, and its TCRdb copy is limited to in-frame clones, with some not included. The sample consists of 2.3 million or so clones, approximately 93% of them appearing once. Sequencing was carried out using naive CD4+ T cells from PBMCs. The origin of the receptors is a man aged 18 to 29 in good health. Some clones in this sample may be carry-over from other donors' samples. CDR3s include the opening cysteine and the closing phenylalanine or tryptophan. The order of the fields is clone size, J gene, V gene, D gene, CDR3 length, CDR3 protein, CDR3 DNA. A D gene is named only where the DNA matches it firmly. Some rows have no size entry. The others give once, few or many, or a class for an expanded clone.

NA	TRBJ2-7	TRBV28	TRBD1	16	CASSFPRTGIIYEQYF	TGTGCCAGCAGTTTCCCTCGGACAGGGATTATCTACGAGCAGTACTTC
NA	TRBJ1-2	TRBV21-1	NA	17	CASSKNPRTGARYGYTF	TGTGCCAGCAGCAAAAACCCGCGGACAGGGGCCCGCTATGGCTACACCTTC
NA	TRBJ1-1	TRBV7-3	NA	14	CASSSSGRDTEAFF	TGTGCCAGCAGCTCGTCAGGGAGGGACACTGAAGCTTTCTTT
once	TRBJ1-5	TRBV6-4	TRBD1	15	CARWDRGRLNQPQHF	TGTGCCAGATGGGACAGGGGGCGCCTCAATCAGCCCCAGCATTTT
NA	TRBJ2-5	TRBV7-3	NA	13	CASSSAPSETQYF	TGTGCCAGCAGTTCGGCCCCATCGGAGACCCAGTACTTC
NA	TRBJ2-6	TRBV5-5	NA	17	CASSLRRALSGANVLTF	TGTGCCAGCAGCTTGAGACGGGCCCTCTCTGGGGCCAACGTCCTGACTTTC
once	TRBJ2-7	TRBV11-2	NA	13	CASSLAPETEQYF	TGTGCCAGCAGCTTAGCCCCCGAGACTGAGCAGTACTTC
NA	TRBJ2-7	TRBV7-8	TRBD1	15	CASSPFQGALGEQYF	TGTGCCAGCAGCCCATTTCAGGGGGCCCTGGGCGAGCAGTACTTC
NA	TRBJ2-4	TRBV28	TRBD2	20	CASSLPRVAGGGAAKNIQYF	TGTGCCAGCAGCCTACCTAGAGTAGCGGGAGGGGGTGCAGCCAAAAACATTCAGTACTTC
NA	TRBJ1-2	TRBV28	NA	14	CASSRPDGAYGYTF	TGTGCCAGCAGTCGGCCGGACGGGGCTTATGGCTACACCTTC
NA	TRBJ1-1	TRBV30	NA	13	CAWTQQGNTEAFF	TGTGCCTGGACCCAACAGGGGAACACTGAAGCTTTCTTT
once	TRBJ2-6	TRBV2	NA	16	CASTSQGISGANVLTF	TGTGCCAGCACCTCCCAGGGGATCTCTGGGGCCAACGTCCTGACTTTC
NA	TRBJ1-2	TRBV19	NA	14	CASIPSIRGHGYTF	TGTGCCAGTATTCCAAGTATCAGGGGACATGGCTACACCTTC
NA	TRBJ1-2	TRBV2	TRBD1	15	CASSSSDRENYGYTF	TGTGCCAGCTCGTCTTCGGACAGGGAAAACTATGGCTACACCTTC
NA	TRBJ1-1	TRBV11-2	NA	15	CASSLVLGQNTEAFF	TGTGCCAGCAGCTTAGTTCTGGGACAGAACACTGAAGCTTTCTTT
NA	TRBJ2-7	TRBV6-5	NA	13	CASSYSRVEEKYF	TGTGCCAGCAGTTACTCGAGGGTGGAGGAGAAGTACTTC
NA	TRBJ2-5	TRBV19	TRBD2	15	CASSNPGTSGETQYF	TGTGCCAGTAGTAACCCCGGGACTAGTGGAGAGACCCAGTACTTC
NA	TRBJ1-2	TRBV7-9	TRBD1	15	CASSPLDRGLDGYTF	TGTGCCAGCAGCCCCTTGGACAGGGGGCTGGATGGCTACACCTTC
NA	TRBJ1-5	TRBV29-1	NA	13	CSVPGGGGQPQHF	TGCAGCGTTCCGGGTGGAGGAGGTCAGCCCCAGCATTTT
NA	TRBJ1-1	TRBV7-3	NA	16	CASSSPHPPGESEAFF	TGTGCCAGCAGCTCGCCACATCCCCCGGGGGAGTCTGAAGCTTTCTTT
NA	TRBJ2-5	TRBV11-2	NA	16	CASSLDWGSGRETQYF	TGTGCCAGCAGCTTAGACTGGGGTAGCGGTAGGGAGACCCAGTACTTC
NA	TRBJ1-4	TRBV6-1	NA	11	CASRDNEKLFF	TGTGCCAGCAGGGATAATGAAAAACTGTTTTTT
NA	TRBJ2-1	TRBV2	TRBD2	11	CASSGTSEGFF	TGTGCCAGCAGTGGGACTAGCGAAGGATTCTTC
NA	TRBJ2-5	TRBV9	NA	13	CASSVGMEETQYF	TGTGCCAGCAGCGTTGGAATGGAGGAGACCCAGTACTTC
NA	TRBJ2-2	TRBV6-5	NA	13	CASLDSGPGELFF	TGTGCCAGCCTAGACTCGGGGCCCGGGGAGCTGTTTTTT
once	TRBJ2-1	TRBV18	NA	16	CASSPNGAKSYNEQFF	TGTGCCAGCTCACCGAACGGGGCTAAGTCCTACAATGAGCAGTTCTTC
NA	TRBJ1-2	TRBV14	NA	13	CASSPQRSYGYTF	TGTGCCAGCAGCCCGCAGAGAAGCTATGGCTACACCTTC
NA	TRBJ1-1	TRBV5-4	NA	13	CASSTDRDTEAFF	TGTGCCAGCAGCACTGACCGAGACACTGAAGCTTTCTTT
NA	TRBJ2-2	TRBV7-2	NA	14	CASSLEGGTGELFF	TGTGCCAGCAGCTTAGAAGGGGGCACCGGGGAGCTGTTTTTT
NA	TRBJ1-4	TRBV28	NA	13	CASSTLDGEKLFF	TGTGCCAGCAGTACCCTGGATGGAGAAAAACTGTTTTTT
NA	TRBJ2-3	TRBV5-4	NA	13	CASSLPSTDTQYF	TGTGCCAGCAGCTTACCTAGCACAGATACGCAGTATTTT
NA	TRBJ1-6	TRBV14	NA	13	CASSPHIDSPLHF	TGTGCCAGCAGCCCACACATTGATTCACCCCTCCACTTT
NA	TRBJ2-3	TRBV12-5	NA	16	CASGLVVGTSTDTQYF	TGTGCTAGTGGTTTGGTAGTTGGTACTAGCACAGATACGCAGTATTTT
NA	TRBJ2-2	TRBV7-3	TRBD2	16	CASSLEAGASTGELFF	TGTGCCAGCAGCTTAGAGGCGGGAGCCTCCACCGGGGAGCTGTTTTTT
once	TRBJ2-5	TRBV4-1	NA	15	CASSQDLPGMETQYF	TGCGCCAGCAGCCAAGATTTACCGGGGATGGAGACCCAGTACTTC
NA	TRBJ2-2	TRBV7-9	TRBD1	16	CASSLGTGAETGELFF	TGTGCCAGCAGCTTAGGGACAGGGGCGGAAACCGGGGAGCTGTTTTTT
NA	TRBJ2-1	TRBV7-3	TRBD1	15	CASSLTGTGYNEQFF	TGTGCCAGCAGCTTGACCGGGACAGGTTACAATGAGCAGTTCTTC